This TCR beta chain appears in the sequencing data of a study of CD8+ T cells in alopecia areata. Study-wide results and caveats: TCR sharing across patients was less clear than in mice, possibly HLA-related. Among the cells sequenced in scalp samples are also the resident alphabeta T cells of normal skin. It was lesional scalp, especially alopecia totalis/universalis, that showed higher clonality than normal scalp.

Sequencing relied on a cDNA template that was reverse transcribed from extracted RNA. The data were produced by immunoSEQ multiplex PCR, yet TCRdb's version contains in-frame clones alone and is incomplete. The data show about 200,000 clones, with about 61% seen just once and 4.9% held by the top ten. V was trimmed by 10 bases and J by 4 bases, leaving 16 bases between them. Germline values: CDR1 MNHEY, CDR2 SVGAGI. The CDR3 is 14 amino acids. PBMCs, the starting material, were the source of sorted CD4+ and CD8+ T cells. The sample holds a few counts of this clone. Its specificity is not known. Sequenced: CD8+ T cells sorted from blood. This chain uses TRBV6-5 with TRBJ2-2, with D tentatively TRBD2 (6 bases). The clonotype was recovered from a human donor in good health. The CDR3 reads CATRWGEGTGELFF. In nucleotides, the CDR3 is TGTGCCACTCGATGGGGGGAAGGCACCGGGGAGCTGTTTTTT.